This T cell receptor beta chain was sequenced during a study of CD8 T cells in ankylosing spondylitis. Study observations and caveats: Disease-associated clones were reportedly significantly overrepresented in matched ankylosing spondylitis synovial fluid.

This clonotype was seen at least ten times. Its antigen is as yet unknown. Germline V gives CDR1 MDHEN, CDR2 SYDVKM. The CDR3 contains 12 residues. Trimming removed 3 bases from V and 4 bases from J, with 4 bases in between. TCRdb re-derived calls from the 5' RACE reads in MiXCR, one entry per CDR3 protein. The sample contains under 150,000 distinct CDR3 sequences, approximately 10% of which appear only once. V is TRBV28 and J is TRBJ2-1; D gene ambiguous. The TCR sequence derives from a female donor with ankylosing spondylitis or in good health (not recorded which). Sequencing was carried out using blood, either unsorted or a sorted T cell fraction (not recorded which). CDR3: CASSFPYNEQFF. The CDR3 nucleotides are TGTGCCAGCAGTTTTCCTTACAATGAGCAGTTCTTC.